These 23 T cell receptor beta chains were all obtained from the same sample, sequenced in a study of blood T cell repertoires in COVID-19 (dated by TCRdb to 2018 to 2021). Library method: the immunoSEQ multiplex PCR assay. Sourced from immuneACCESS, this table was stored by TCRdb with only in-frame sequences that have V and J called. A share of the clones is absent; for the studies checked, an unresolved V gene accounts for under half, and the remainder has no known explanation. Recorded for this sample are roughly 100,000 clones; 86% of them occurred a single time. The ten largest account for around a sixth of the sample. Sequencing was carried out using peripheral blood. The receptor set was obtained from a woman of 80 years or more with acute or convalescent COVID-19.

This chain connects TRBV28 to TRBJ2-7, with 11 positions matching TRBD1. With V trimmed by 9 bases and J by 2 bases, 9 bases remained unmatched. The germline gives CDR1 MDHEN, CDR2 SYDVKM. The length of the CDR3 is 15 residues. The CDR3 DNA reads TGTGCCAGTTCGGACCAGGGACAGGGGGCCTACGAGCAGTACTTC. Translation gives CASSDQGQGAYEQYF.

The genes are TRBV2 and TRBJ1-5, with D possibly TRBD1 on 5 matching bases. With 2 bases removed from V and 5 bases from J, the gap between germline ends came to 10 bases. The CDR3 loop spans 14 amino acids. Germline assignment: CDR1 SNHLY and CDR2 FYNNEI. This CDR3 reads CASSEIAGYQPQHF. CDR3 nucleotides: TGTGCCAGCAGTGAAATCGCAGGGTATCAGCCCCAGCATTTT.

The rearrangement uses TRBV19 and TRBJ2-7; 7 bases agree with TRBD1. Germline V lookup: CDR1 LNHDA, CDR2 SQIVND (reference sequence). With 4 bases clipped from V and 2 bases from J, the junction kept 5 bases outside the gene matches. This CDR3 has 14 amino acids. CDR3 DNA: TGTGCCAGTAGTAGGGACAGACGAACCTACGAGCAGTACTTC. Encoded protein: CASSRDRRTYEQYF.

V and J are TRBV9 and TRBJ1-1; D is possibly TRBD1 (6 bases). Germline values: CDR1 SGDLS, CDR2 YYNGEE. The ends were cut back, 2 bases at V and 10 bases at J, with 15 bases in the middle. The CDR3 is 13 residues long. This CDR3 reads CASSVSPTGIAFF. In DNA, the CDR3 is TGTGCCAGCAGCGTCTCACCGACAGGAATAGCTTTCTTT.

The chain joins TRBV4-2 to TRBJ2-7, with TRBD1 identical over 9 bases. Per germline, CDR1 LGHNA and CDR2 YNFKEQ. V shed 2 bases and J 3 bases; nucleotides not matched to a gene: 5. This CDR3 is built from 15 residues. Here the CDR3 reads CASSQRTGANYEQYF. As DNA, the CDR3 is TGTGCCAGCAGCCAACGGACAGGGGCGAACTACGAGCAGTACTTC.

The chain is built from TRBV27 and TRBJ1-2; TRBD1 aligns across 9 bases. CDR3 length equals 16 residues. The trim removed 1 base at V and 1 base at J, leaving 4 bases unmatched. The germline CDR1 and CDR2 sequences are MNHEY and SMNVEV (reference sequence). The CDR3: CASSLFPTGGNYGYTF. CDR3 nucleotide sequence: TGTGCCAGCAGTTTATTCCCGACAGGGGGTAACTATGGCTACACCTTC.

V usage is TRBV12-3 or TRBV12-4 and J usage is TRBJ2-1; possible D gene TRBD1, 6 bases. This CDR3 contains 13 residues. Trimming removed 5 bases at V and 10 bases at J, with 15 bases between. The CDR3 DNA reads TGTGCCAGCAGTCCCACCGGCAGGGGCGAGCAGTTCTTC. Protein product: CASSPTGRGEQFF.

This CDR3 reads CARGTPECTDTQYF. DNA for the CDR3: TGCGCCAGAGGGACACCCGAATGCACAGATACGCAGTATTTT. The V gene is TRBV5-1, the J gene TRBJ2-3, with D possibly matching TRBD1 (6 bases). V shed 8 bases and J shed 1 base, with 14 bases lying between them. CDR1 is SGHRS and CDR2 is YFSETQ in the germline V gene. CDR3 length: 14 residues.

The rearrangement uses TRBV11-2 and TRBJ1-4, with 9 bases lining up with TRBD1. Germline assignment: CDR1 SGHAT and CDR2 FQNNGV. The CDR3 runs to 17 residues. With V trimmed by 4 bases and J by 0 bases, 6 bases remained unmatched. CDR3 sequence: CASSWGTGPATNEKLFF. The CDR3 coding sequence is TGTGCCAGCAGCTGGGGGACAGGGCCTGCAACTAATGAAAAACTGTTTTTT.

This clone was detected once. The chain uses TRBV7-2 and TRBJ2-7; 7 bases are a match to TRBD1. This CDR3 has 12 residues. The ends lost 5 bases at V and 3 bases at J; junction bases unmatched: 1. Germline V gives CDR1 SGHTA, CDR2 FQGNSA. The CDR3 sequence: CASSGTVYEQYF. As DNA, the CDR3 is TGTGCCAGCAGCGGGACAGTCTACGAGCAGTACTTC.

The rearrangement uses TRBV5-4 and TRBJ2-7; 8 bases map to TRBD1. The CDR3 length is 12 residues. Germline assignment: CDR1 SGHNT and CDR2 YYREEE (reference sequence). V lost 5 bases to trimming and J lost 3 bases; unmatched junction nucleotides: 1. The CDR3 is CASRGTGYEQYF. In nucleotides, the CDR3 is TGTGCCAGCAGGGGGACAGGCTACGAGCAGTACTTC.

V usage is TRBV30 and J usage is TRBJ1-3; tentatively, D is TRBD1 (6 bases). This CDR3 is 13 amino acids long. From germline, CDR1 is GTSNPN and CDR2 SVGIG (reference sequence). Trimming stripped 2 bases from V and 2 bases from J, with 7 bases between. The chain's CDR3 is CAWSTGTGNTIYF. The CDR3, as DNA: TGTGCCTGGAGTACAGGGACTGGAAACACCATATATTTT.

The chain uses TRBV7-2 and TRBJ1-5; TRBD1 is a possible D gene (6 bases). This CDR3 comprises 15 residues. Trimming shortened V by 5 bases and J by 2 bases, and 13 bases separated the two germline ends. CDR1 and CDR2 (germline): SGHTA, FQGNSA. The CDR3 reads CASSITGSGNQPQHF. CDR3 DNA sequence: TGTGCCAGCAGCATTACAGGGAGCGGCAATCAGCCCCAGCATTTT.

V usage is TRBV2 and J usage is TRBJ1-2; 8 bases align to TRBD1. Germline V CDR1 and CDR2: SNHLY, FYNNEI. There are 13 residues in the CDR3. After removal of 5 bases from V and 4 bases from J, the junction contained 3 bases not matched to a gene. The CDR3 reads CASSSGGSYGYTF. The CDR3 DNA is TGTGCCAGCAGTTCAGGGGGCAGCTATGGCTACACCTTC.

This clone has a handful of counts. This rearrangement joins TRBV5-1 to TRBJ2-1, with TRBD2 identical over 11 bases. The V and J ends lost 2 bases and 10 bases, in that order; junction bases with no gene match: 5. The CDR3 has 14 residues. Looked up from germline, CDR1 is SGHRS and CDR2 is YFSETQ. The CDR3 nucleotides read TGCGCCAGCAGCTTCCGACTAGCGGGGAGCGAGCAGTTCTTC. Translation gives CASSFRLAGSEQFF.

The chain joins TRBV18 to TRBJ1-5; D call uncertain. The V end lost 3 bases, the J end lost 2 bases, and 5 bases lay between the germline ends. The CDR3 extends over 13 amino acids. Germline-derived CDR1 and CDR2 are KGHSH and LQKENI. CDR3 nucleotide sequence: TGTGCCAGCTCACCGAGCGGCAATCAGCCCCAGCATTTT. Amino acids: CASSPSGNQPQHF.

The chain recombines TRBV2 with TRBJ1-6, with D possibly TRBD1 on 5 matching bases. Germline CDR1 is SNHLY and CDR2 is FYNNEI. Trimming removed 7 bases from V and 2 bases from J, with 9 bases in between. The CDR3 is 14 amino acids. CDR3 loop: CASTGYTYNSPLHF. The CDR3 DNA reads as TGTGCCAGCACAGGGTACACCTATAATTCACCCCTCCACTTT. Combining the CDR3 with reference TRBV2 and TRBJ1-6 gives the whole variable domain EPEVTQTPSHQVTQMGQEVILRCVPISNHLYFYWYRQILGQKVEFLVSFYNNEISEKSEIFDDQFSVERPDGSNFTLKIRSTKLEDSAMYFCASTGYTYNSPLHFGNGTRLTVT.

A single count supports this clone. The chain uses TRBV28 and TRBJ1-6, with 7 bases lining up with TRBD1. V shed 5 bases and J 6 bases; nucleotides not matched to a gene: 7. CDR1 and CDR2 from the germline V gene are MDHEN and SYDVKM. This CDR3 region has 15 residues. The chain's CDR3 is CASSRQDRTNSPLHF. In nucleotides, the CDR3 is TGTGCCAGCAGTAGACAGGACAGGACTAATTCACCCCTCCACTTT. Full variable domain (remainder filled in from reference TRBV28 and TRBJ1-6): DVKVTQSSRYLVKRTGEKVFLECVQDMDHENMFWYRQDPGLGLRLIYFSYDVKMKEKGDIPEGYSVSREKKERFSLILESASTNQTSMYLCASSRQDRTNSPLHFGNGTRLTVT.

The genes are TRBV23-1 and TRBJ1-1; D is perhaps TRBD1 (6 bases). TRBV23-1 is recorded as an ORF, its role being uncertain. CDR3 size: 14 residues. Trimming removed 8 bases at V and 1 base at J, with 14 bases between. The CDR3 loop reads CASAPHRENTEAFF. For the CDR3, the DNA is TGCGCCAGCGCCCCGCACAGGGAGAACACTGAAGCTTTCTTT.

The V call is TRBV3-1 (or the pseudogene TRBV3-2), the J call TRBJ2-7; D perhaps matches TRBD1 (6 bases). The ends were cut back, 1 base at V and 7 bases at J, with 14 bases in the middle. Germline lookup yields CDR1 LGHDT and CDR2 YNNKEL (reference sequence). The CDR3 is 14 residues long. The CDR3 DNA is TGTGCCAGCAGCCAAGTGGCAGGGGTGGAGGAGCAGTACTTC. This encodes CASSQVAGVEEQYF.

The rearrangement joins TRBV2 to TRBJ1-2; 7 bases line up with TRBD1. The CDR3 runs to 14 residues. The V and J ends lost 3 bases and 2 bases, in that order; junction bases with no gene match: 3. In germline, CDR1 is SNHLY, CDR2 FYNNEI. The CDR3 reads CASSERQGNYGYTF. The CDR3 DNA reads as TGTGCCAGCAGTGAGAGACAGGGAAACTATGGCTACACCTTC. Drawing the rest from reference TRBV2 and TRBJ1-2, the complete variable domain is EPEVTQTPSHQVTQMGQEVILRCVPISNHLYFYWYRQILGQKVEFLVSFYNNEISEKSEIFDDQFSVERPDGSNFTLKIRSTKLEDSAMYFCASSERQGNYGYTFGSGTRLTVV.

This rearrangement joins TRBV5-1 to TRBJ1-1; D uncertain. This CDR3 has 13 amino acids. Germline V gives CDR1 SGHRS, CDR2 YFSETQ. V shed 3 bases and J shed 1 base, with 7 bases lying between them. The CDR3 DNA reads TGCGCCAGCAGCTATAACAAGAACACTGAAGCTTTCTTT. Translated: CASSYNKNTEAFF.

The chain links TRBV30 to TRBJ1-3; D possibly corresponds to TRBD1 (5 bases). Germline loops: CDR1 GTSNPN, CDR2 SVGIG (reference sequence). The CDR3 spans 15 residues. The V and J ends lost 0 bases and 0 bases respectively, with 9 bases between them. Here the CDR3 DNA reads TGTGCCTGGAGTGTACGGGGGAACTCTGGAAACACCATATATTTT. Its protein is CAWSVRGNSGNTIYF.